What follows are 2 T cell receptor beta chains derived from one specimen sequenced in a study of tumor-infiltrating lymphocytes in primary liver carcinoma. The study co-extracted DNA and RNA from roughly 20-30 mg of unsorted bulk tissue. A constant-region primer primed TCR beta cDNA synthesis from 500 ng of total RNA. ARM-PCR, slightly modified, supplied the TCR beta libraries through three nested multiplex PCR rounds. Both of the initial two PCR rounds ran for approximately 11 cycles and employed TRBV1-TRBV30 forward primers alongside a C-beta reverse primer. Via MiXCR, TCRdb re-called the multiplex PCR reads, giving one row per CDR3 protein. The sample lists fewer than 85,000 distinct CDR3 sequences; under 75% were seen once. Specimen: tumor-adjacent normal liver tissue. The receptors originated from a man between 40 and 49 years old with primary liver carcinoma and hepatitis B virus infection.

DNA for the CDR3: TGTGCCAGCAGCTTCGGACAGGGGATAGTGGGAAACACCATATATTTT. This sequence encodes CASSFGQGIVGNTIYF. The chain combines TRBV6-5 with TRBJ1-3, with 9 bases aligning to TRBD1. The CDR3 loop spans 16 amino acids. Germline trimming cut 6 bases from V and 4 bases from J; bases unmatched to any gene: 10. CDR1 and CDR2 from the germline V gene are MNHEY and SVGAGI.

This clonotype showed up just a few times. One end of the junction is discordant with germline, which a read error may explain. This chain links TRBV12-3 or TRBV12-4 with TRBJ2-7; 7 nucleotides align to TRBD1. CDR3 length: 15 residues. In nucleotides, the CDR3 is TGTGCCAGCAGTAGGGGGACAGAGGGCTCCTACAAGCAGTACTTC. Protein product: CASSRGTEGSYKQYF.